This T cell receptor (beta chain) was sequenced during a study of T cell repertoires in cytomegalovirus infection. Overall study: CMV infection together with matching HLA type was indicated by public TCR beta signatures. Points from the study as a whole: HLA-C-restricted CMV-specific TCR beta clonotypes were dominant in the ex vivo response.

With respect to this clonotype: Its antigen is still unknown.

The CDR3 sequence is 13 residues long. Per germline, CDR1 MNHEY and CDR2 SMNVEV (reference sequence). V was clipped by 4 bases and J by 5 bases, with 11 bases between them. TCRdb recomputed calls from the reads with MiXCR, one row per CDR3 protein. Here the sample spans around 110,000 distinct CDR3 sequences, about 9.4% being singletons. The rearrangement joins TRBV27 to TRBJ2-5; D not certain. The clonotype comes from a human donor in good health (CMV status not recorded). Some clones in this sample may be carry-over from other donors' samples. Sequenced sample: PBMCs, sequenced either directly or after in vitro stimulation (not recorded which). The CDR3: CASSSPLGETQYF. As DNA, the CDR3 is TGTGCCAGCAGTTCCCCTTTAGGGGAGACCCAGTACTTC.